The 26 T cell receptor beta chains given below trace back to one sample, sequenced in a study of shared clonotypes between healthy human individuals. Using immunoSEQ multiplex PCR, the repertoire was profiled, and TCRdb retains in-frame clones only, with some absent. Of about 1.1 million clones listed, approximately 75% are singletons. Sequenced: memory CD4+ T cells from PBMCs. Subset denoted: CD45RA-negative fraction. Source of these receptors: a man aged 18 to 29 in good health. Some clones in this sample may be carry-over from other donors' samples.

The J gene is TRBJ2-7, the V gene TRBV15; D is possibly TRBD1 (6 bases). The CDR3 loop spans 12 amino acids. V was cut by 4 bases and J by 11 bases, with 15 bases left in between. Germline CDR1 and CDR2: LNHNV and YYDKDF (reference sequence). As DNA, the CDR3 is TGTGCCACCAGCAAAATAGGGGGAGTTAAGTACTTC. Translation: CATSKIGGVKYF.

The chain recombines TRBV11-2 with TRBJ2-5, with 11 bases identical to TRBD1. V gave up 5 bases and J gave up 6 bases; unmatched junction bases: 20. The CDR3 length is 19 residues. Germline values: CDR1 SGHAT, CDR2 FQNNGV. The chain's CDR3 is CASSLGQGALVLGRQTQYF. CDR3 nucleotides: TGTGCCAGCAGCCTAGGACAGGGGGCCTTGGTTCTGGGTAGACAGACCCAGTACTTC.

The gene calls are TRBV19 and TRBJ2-7; D may be TRBD1 or TRBD2 (7 bases each). CDR1 and CDR2 (germline): LNHDA, SQIVND (reference sequence). The CDR3 is made up of 15 amino acids. V was shortened by 6 bases and J by 3 bases, with 18 bases between the two germline ends. This CDR3 is CASRSGRGRVYEQYF. In DNA form, the CDR3 reads TGTGCCAGTAGATCGGGGAGGGGGCGCGTCTACGAGCAGTACTTC.

The gene calls are TRBV2 and TRBJ2-3; 8 positions match TRBD1. The length of the CDR3 is 15 residues. The V gene end was trimmed by 4 bases and the J gene end by 0 bases; junction bases not matched to a gene: 3. The germline V gene encodes CDR1 SNHLY and CDR2 FYNNEI. CDR3 in DNA: TGTGCCAGCAGTGGACAGGGGCGGAGCACAGATACGCAGTATTTT. Amino acids: CASSGQGRSTDTQYF. The full variable domain, rest sourced from reference TRBV2 and TRBJ2-3, is EPEVTQTPSHQVTQMGQEVILRCVPISNHLYFYWYRQILGQKVEFLVSFYNNEISEKSEIFDDQFSVERPDGSNFTLKIRSTKLEDSAMYFCASSGQGRSTDTQYFGPGTRLTVL.

V gene TRBV5-1 combines with J gene TRBJ2-7, with unresolved D. The germline CDR1 and CDR2 sequences are SGHRS and YFSETQ. V lost 0 bases to trimming and J lost 7 bases, with 17 bases between them. The CDR3 has 15 residues. As DNA, the CDR3 is TGCGCCAGCAGCTTGGTGGCCCAGCCGTTGGGGGAGCAGTACTTC. Its protein is CASSLVAQPLGEQYF.

On this clone itself: This sample includes further DNA sequences coding for the same CDR3. The gene calls are TRBV18 and TRBJ2-7; D uncertain. The germline V gene encodes CDR1 KGHSH and CDR2 LQKENI. The CDR3 runs to 14 residues. V lost 0 bases to trimming and J lost 2 bases, with 8 bases between them. Here the CDR3 reads CASSPPGLPYEQYF. CDR3 bases: TGTGCCAGCTCACCACCGGGATTACCCTACGAGCAGTACTTC.

The genes are TRBV9 and TRBJ1-1; 10 nucleotides line up with TRBD1. Trimming at V came to 0 bases and at J to 3 bases, leaving 2 bases not matched to a gene. In germline, CDR1 is SGDLS, CDR2 YYNGEE. The CDR3 consists of 15 residues. CDR3 protein: CASSVDGQGDTEAFF. DNA of the CDR3: TGTGCCAGCAGCGTAGATGGACAGGGGGACACTGAAGCTTTCTTT.

The V call is TRBV19, the J call TRBJ1-3; 9 nucleotides line up with TRBD1. CDR1 LNHDA and CDR2 SQIVND come from the germline V gene (reference sequence). V lost 6 bases and J lost 7; bases outside the gene matches: 4. The CDR3 totals 13 residues. This CDR3 reads CASRGTGRNTIYF. CDR3 sequence (DNA): TGTGCCAGTAGGGGGACAGGGCGGAACACCATATATTTT.

This rearrangement joins TRBV28 to TRBJ2-7; D is uncertain. CDR1 MDHEN and CDR2 SYDVKM come from the germline V gene. Trimming removed 8 bases at V and 2 bases at J, with 19 bases between. The CDR3 covers 15 residues. CDR3 region: CASLSQPSFPYEQYF. CDR3 coding DNA: TGTGCCAGCCTTAGTCAGCCTAGTTTCCCCTACGAGCAGTACTTC.

The chain carries TRBV7-2 and TRBJ2-7; 9 positions match TRBD2. In germline, CDR1 is SGHTA, CDR2 FQGNSA. This CDR3 is 15 amino acids long. V lost 4 bases and J lost 5; bases outside the gene matches: 9. CDR3 coding DNA: TGTGCCAGCAGCTCCCGTGTGCGGGAGGGCGACGAGCAGTACTTC. Its protein is CASSSRVREGDEQYF.

Ten or more counts support this clone. The chain links TRBV4-2 to TRBJ1-2, with 9 positions matching TRBD1. J was trimmed by 9 bases and V by 5 bases; bases with no gene match: 10. CDR3 length: 14 residues. CDR1 and CDR2 from the germline V gene are LGHNA and YNFKEQ. CDR3 nucleotide sequence: TGTGCCAGCAGCGCAAGACAGGGGGATTCTAGCTACACCTTC. Protein: CASSARQGDSSYTF.

The rearrangement uses TRBV18 and TRBJ1-1, with D tentatively TRBD1 (5 bases). Germline V gene data show CDR1 as KGHSH and CDR2 as LQKENI. The CDR3 is made up of 14 amino acids. V lost 3 bases and J lost 1, with 9 bases in between. CDR3 nucleotides: TGTGCCAGCTCACCGGTAACAGGGAACACTGAAGCTTTCTTT. Protein: CASSPVTGNTEAFF.

The chain carries TRBV6-5 and TRBJ2-7, with 11 bases fitting TRBD2. With 7 bases clipped from V and 6 bases from J, the junction kept 5 bases outside the gene matches. Germline V gene lookup returns CDR1 MNHEY and CDR2 SVGAGI. CDR3 length: 13 amino acids. As DNA, the CDR3 is TGTGCCAGCAAGCTAGCGGGAGGCTCCGAGCAGTACTTC. Residues: CASKLAGGSEQYF.

This clone showed up just once. This rearrangement joins TRBV7-2 to TRBJ2-3; no clear D gene. Germline values: CDR1 SGHTA, CDR2 FQGNSA. Trimming stripped 1 base from V and 2 bases from J, with 10 bases between. The CDR3 runs to 15 residues. The DNA for the CDR3 is TGTGCCAGCAGCTTAGAGGATTTGTCCACAGATACGCAGTATTTT. Protein: CASSLEDLSTDTQYF. Full variable domain (missing parts from reference TRBV7-2 and TRBJ2-3): GAGVSQSPSNKVTEKGKDVELRCDPISGHTALYWYRQSLGQGLEFLIYFQGNSAPDKSGLPSDRFSAERTGGSVSTLTIQRTQQEDSAVYLCASSLEDLSTDTQYFGPGTRLTVL.

This clone was recorded once. It may be a read error: a sequence one base away is much more abundant. This chain links TRBV29-1 with TRBJ1-1; D possibly corresponds to TRBD1 (5 bases). The CDR3 loop spans 13 amino acids. Germline V gene sequence: CDR1 SQVTM, CDR2 ANQGSEA. V lost 7 bases, J lost 11 bases, and 23 bases lay in between. CDR3 nucleotide sequence: TGCAGCGCCTTGCCGCCGACAGTGTTTCGCGCTTTCTTT. As protein: CSALPPTVFRAFF.

The chain recombines TRBV6-6 with TRBJ1-5; tentatively, D is TRBD1 (5 bases). The CDR3 runs to 15 residues. Germline CDR1 reads MNHNY; CDR2 reads SVGAGI (reference sequence). Trimming removed 7 bases from V and 1 base from J, with 14 bases in between. CDR3 DNA: TGTGCCAGCACCAACCGGGACCGAAGCAATCAGCCCCAGCATTTT. Translating it yields CASTNRDRSNQPQHF.

The V and J genes are TRBV9 and TRBJ1-2, with 8 nucleotides matching TRBD1. J lost 7 bases, V lost 6 bases, and 11 bases had no gene match. The CDR3 contains 14 residues. Germline V gene data show CDR1 as SGDLS and CDR2 as YYNGEE. CDR3 sequence: CASTPGQGLSGYTF. In DNA form, the CDR3 reads TGTGCCAGCACCCCAGGACAGGGCCTTTCTGGCTACACCTTC.

The CDR3 region has the DNA TGTGCCAGCAGCCAATCAGGAACGGGCACAGATACGCAGTATTTT. Translating gives CASSQSGTGTDTQYF. The chain employs TRBV7-9 and TRBJ2-3; D gene unclear. The CDR3 has 15 amino acids. Germline assignment: CDR1 SEHNR and CDR2 FQNEAQ (reference sequence). Trimming took off 5 bases at V and 1 base at J, with 13 bases between the two ends.

The chain employs TRBV18 and TRBJ2-7, with 7 bases aligning to TRBD1. The germline V gene encodes CDR1 KGHSH and CDR2 LQKENI. The CDR3 contains 15 residues. The trim removed 0 bases at V and 5 bases at J, leaving 7 bases unmatched. CDR3 nucleotides: TGTGCCAGCTCACCACCCGGGACAGTTCTCAACGAGCAGTACTTC. Its translation: CASSPPGTVLNEQYF.

The chain joins TRBV2 to TRBJ2-7, with D perhaps matching TRBD2 (6 bases). Germline V gives CDR1 SNHLY, CDR2 FYNNEI. Trimming shortened V by 7 bases and J by 7 bases, and 14 bases separated the two germline ends. The CDR3 is 12 amino acids. This CDR3 is CASTKTAGEQYF. CDR3 DNA: TGTGCCAGCACCAAGACGGCGGGGGAGCAGTACTTC.

The chain uses TRBV19 and TRBJ1-4; no reliable D call. The germline gives CDR1 LNHDA, CDR2 SQIVND (reference sequence). This CDR3 is built from 15 residues. Deletions cut 3 bases from V and 5 bases from J, with 13 bases between. CDR3: CASSIGGGRNEKLFF. The CDR3 DNA reads as TGTGCCAGTAGTATCGGTGGCGGACGGAATGAAAAACTGTTTTTT.

The chain employs TRBV28 and TRBJ2-3; 7 bases fit TRBD2. The V gene end was trimmed by 6 bases and the J gene end by 1 base; junction bases not matched to a gene: 4. CDR1 MDHEN and CDR2 SYDVKM come from the germline V gene. The CDR3 covers 14 residues. This chain's CDR3 is CASSRAGRTDTQYF. As DNA, the CDR3 is TGTGCCAGCAGCCGAGCGGGACGCACAGATACGCAGTATTTT. Looking up the rest from reference TRBV28 and TRBJ2-3 gives the full variable domain: DVKVTQSSRYLVKRTGEKVFLECVQDMDHENMFWYRQDPGLGLRLIYFSYDVKMKEKGDIPEGYSVSREKKERFSLILESASTNQTSMYLCASSRAGRTDTQYFGPGTRLTVL.

The chain combines TRBV5-1 with TRBJ1-5; D gene uncertain. Per germline, CDR1 SGHRS and CDR2 YFSETQ. The CDR3 spans 15 residues. V was shortened by 0 bases and J by 5 bases, with 12 bases between the two germline ends. DNA of the CDR3: TGCGCCAGCAGCTTGGGCCCCTCGGGAGATCAGCCCCAGCATTTT. Protein sequence: CASSLGPSGDQPQHF.

The chain links TRBV5-4 to TRBJ2-3, with D possibly being TRBD2 (6 bases). The CDR3 runs 13 residues. From germline, CDR1 is SGHNT and CDR2 YYREEE (reference sequence). The V end was cut by 5 bases, the J end by 2 bases, with 9 bases between. The CDR3 DNA sequence: TGTGCCAGCAGACGGGAGATCACAGATACGCAGTATTTT. This gives the protein CASRREITDTQYF. Full variable domain (missing parts from reference TRBV5-4 and TRBJ2-3): ETGVTQSPTHLIKTRGQQVTLRCSSQSGHNTVSWYQQALGQGPQFIFQYYREEENGRGNFPPRFSGLQFPNYSSELNVNALELDDSALYLCASRREITDTQYFGPGTRLTVL.

The chain carries TRBV7-9 and TRBJ1-3; D gene ambiguous. Germline assignment: CDR1 SEHNR and CDR2 FQNEAQ (reference sequence). This CDR3 contains 14 residues. V lost 4 bases and J 4 bases, leaving 11 bases between the germline ends. Here the CDR3 reads CASSYDRAGNTIYF. The CDR3 DNA reads as TGTGCCAGCAGCTATGACCGGGCGGGAAACACCATATATTTT. The complete variable domain, with remaining parts taken from reference TRBV7-9 and TRBJ1-3, reads DTGVSQNPRHKITKRGQNVTFRCDPISEHNRLYWYRQTLGQGPEFLTYFQNEAQLEKSRLLSDRFSAERPKGSFSTLEIQRTEQGDSAMYLCASSYDRAGNTIYFGEGSWLTVV.

This clone has more than one count but fewer than ten. The chain uses TRBV30 and TRBJ2-5; D unclear. Germline lookup yields CDR1 GTSNPN and CDR2 SVGIG (reference sequence). Deletions cut 1 base from V and 0 bases from J, with 3 bases between. There are 12 residues in the CDR3. The CDR3: CAWSAYQETQYF. The CDR3 bases are TGTGCCTGGAGTGCGTACCAAGAGACCCAGTACTTC. Together with reference TRBV30 and TRBJ2-5, the CDR3 gives the full variable domain: SQTIHQWPATLVQPVGSPLSLECTVEGTSNPNLYWYRQAAGRGLQLLFYSVGIGQISSEVPQNLSASRPQDRQFILSSKKLLLSDSGFYLCAWSAYQETQYFGPGTRLLVL.